The 17 T cell receptor beta chains below all came from one sample that was sequenced in a study of shared clonotypes between healthy human individuals. Some clones are missing from TCRdb's copy, which holds only in-frame ones; the method was immunoSEQ multiplex PCR. Of about 960,000 clones detected, 76% appear once; the ten largest clones hold approximately 1.5%. Sequencing was done on a sample of memory CD4+ T cells sorted from blood. Indicated subset: CD45RA-negative fraction. Every receptor here comes from a man aged 18 to 29 in good health.

The chain links TRBV7-2 to TRBJ2-5; 9 positions agree with TRBD2. The length of the CDR3 is 14 residues. The J segment lost 13 bases and the V segment lost 1 base, leaving 10 bases of the junction unmatched. Germline V gene data show CDR1 as SGHTA and CDR2 as FQGNSA. CDR3 sequence (DNA): TGTGCCAGCAGCTTAGGTGGGACTAGCTCCCCATGGTACTTC. It yields the protein CASSLGGTSSPWYF. Full variable domain (rest looked up from reference TRBV7-2 and TRBJ2-5): GAGVSQSPSNKVTEKGKDVELRCDPISGHTALYWYRQSLGQGLEFLIYFQGNSAPDKSGLPSDRFSAERTGGSVSTLTIQRTQQEDSAVYLCASSLGGTSSPWYFGPGTRLLVL.

With regard to this clone: Other DNA sequences within the sample encode an identical CDR3. V is TRBV20-1 and J is TRBJ2-7; no reliable D call. This CDR3 is 11 amino acids long. Trimming removed 6 bases at V and 4 bases at J, with 10 bases between. Per germline, CDR1 DFQATT and CDR2 SNEGSKA (reference sequence). The CDR3 spells CSAPVEYEQYF. Here the CDR3 DNA reads TGCAGTGCCCCGGTGGAATACGAGCAGTACTTC.

The chain has TRBV10-2 and TRBJ1-1, with 7 nucleotides matching TRBD1. V lost 7 bases, J lost 5 bases, and 10 bases stayed unmatched. There are 14 residues in the CDR3. Germline CDR1 and CDR2: WSHSY and SAAADI. CDR3 amino acids: CASTQVQGRTEAFF. DNA for the CDR3: TGCGCCAGCACCCAGGTACAGGGGAGGACTGAAGCTTTCTTT.

CDR3 amino acids: CAIGAPNEQFF. DNA of the CDR3: TGTGCCATCGGCGCTCCTAATGAGCAGTTCTTC. The V gene is TRBV10-3, the J gene TRBJ2-1; no clear D. V gave up 8 bases and J gave up 7 bases, with 9 bases separating them. Germline-derived CDR1 and CDR2 are ENHRY and SYGVKD. There are 11 residues in the CDR3.

The chain carries TRBV27 and TRBJ2-2; D possibly corresponds to TRBD2 (7 bases). Trimming stripped 7 bases from V and 2 bases from J, with 23 bases between. CDR3 length: 18 amino acids. Germline-derived CDR1 and CDR2 are MNHEY and SMNVEV (reference sequence). CDR3 protein: CASKLTLARGANTGELFF. Written as DNA, the CDR3 is TGTGCCAGCAAACTAACCCTAGCTCGGGGGGCCAACACCGGGGAGCTGTTTTTT.

The chain joins TRBV6-5 to TRBJ2-7, with 8 bases identical to TRBD1. J gave up 3 bases and V 5 bases, and 9 bases lay outside the gene matches. This CDR3 has 15 residues. The germline CDR1 and CDR2 sequences are MNHEY and SVGAGI. CDR3 bases: TGTGCCAGCAGTCGGGACAGGAACCCCCTCTACGAGCAGTACTTC. Translating gives CASSRDRNPLYEQYF.

The rearrangement links TRBV5-4 to TRBJ2-3; 7 bases map to TRBD2. Per germline, CDR1 SGHNT and CDR2 YYREEE (reference sequence). The CDR3 has 14 residues. Trimming took 4 bases from V and 4 from J; bases not matched to a gene: 6. This CDR3 reads CASSLAGGSDTQYF. The CDR3 DNA is TGTGCCAGCAGCCTGGCCGGGGGGTCAGATACGCAGTATTTT.

The chain employs TRBV2 and TRBJ2-3; 7 bases are shared with TRBD1. There are 15 residues in the CDR3. Germline values: CDR1 SNHLY, CDR2 FYNNEI. The J segment lost 3 bases and the V segment lost 5 bases, leaving 8 bases of the junction unmatched. CDR3 sequence (DNA): TGTGCCAGCAGTCTAACAGGGGTTGGGACAGATACGCAGTATTTT. Amino acid sequence: CASSLTGVGTDTQYF.

This rearrangement joins TRBV5-6 to TRBJ2-5; TRBD2 is a possible D gene (7 bases). The CDR3 loop spans 16 amino acids. CDR1 is SGHDT, CDR2 YYEEEE, per germline. Trimming cost V 3 bases and J 3 bases, with 18 bases left between them. The CDR3 sequence: CASSSPLGAGEETQYF. CDR3 coding DNA: TGTGCCAGCAGCTCCCCCTTGGGGGCGGGGGAAGAGACCCAGTACTTC.

A note on this clone: Since a far larger clone is one base different, this is likely a read error. The chain uses TRBV11-2 and TRBJ1-1; D not certain. Per the germline V gene, CDR1 is SGHAT and CDR2 is FQNNGV. Trimming pared 5 bases from V and 1 base from J, leaving 2 bases between. The CDR3 is 11 residues long. This chain's CDR3 is CASSANTEAFF. DNA of the CDR3: TGTGCCAGCAGCGCGAACACTGAAGCTTTCTTT.

The table lists this clone with a few counts. The chain links TRBV11-2 to TRBJ2-6, with TRBD1 matching over 9 bases. The CDR3 covers 18 residues. Trimming removed 0 bases from V and 1 base from J; junction bases left unmatched: 4. Germline loops: CDR1 SGHAT, CDR2 FQNNGV. CDR3 residues: CASSLEPGQGSGANVLTF. The CDR3 region has the DNA TGTGCCAGCAGCTTAGAACCGGGACAGGGATCTGGGGCCAACGTCCTGACTTTC.

This chain uses TRBV29-1 with TRBJ2-6, with D possibly TRBD1 on 5 matching bases. Germline values: CDR1 SQVTM, CDR2 ANQGSEA. Trimming pared 2 bases from V and 17 bases from J, leaving 13 bases between. The length of the CDR3 is 11 residues. This CDR3 reads CSVEKDTAVTF. CDR3 coding DNA: TGCAGCGTTGAAAAGGACACCGCCGTGACTTTC.

This chain uses TRBV27 with TRBJ2-1; TRBD2 aligns across 13 bases. CDR3 length equals 15 residues. J was trimmed by 9 bases and V by 0 bases; bases with no gene match: 2. The V gene's germline CDR1 is MNHEY and CDR2 SMNVEV (reference sequence). CDR3 region: CASSLSLAGGSEQFF. CDR3 in DNA: TGTGCCAGCAGTTTATCACTAGCGGGAGGGAGTGAGCAGTTCTTC.

The rearrangement uses TRBV11-2 and TRBJ2-7; 8 nucleotides align to TRBD2. J was trimmed by 5 bases and V by 5 bases; bases with no gene match: 11. CDR3 size: 15 residues. Germline V lookup: CDR1 SGHAT, CDR2 FQNNGV. The CDR3 spells CASSPRRSGGHEQYF. CDR3 DNA sequence: TGTGCCAGCAGCCCCCGGAGGTCGGGAGGGCACGAGCAGTACTTC.

The chain is built from TRBV5-8 and TRBJ1-2; D is unresolved. Germline assignment: CDR1 SGHTS and CDR2 YDEGEE. The CDR3 is made up of 17 amino acids. Trimming removed 4 bases from V and 2 bases from J, with 21 bases in between. The CDR3 DNA sequence: TGTGCCAGCAGCGTAAAAGGACGGTACGAATTCAACTATGGCTACACCTTC. The encoded protein is CASSVKGRYEFNYGYTF.

With regard to this clone: The same CDR3 is also encoded by other DNA sequences in this sample. This chain connects TRBV5-4 to TRBJ1-1; TRBD1 is a possible D gene (6 bases). Trimming removed 0 bases from V and 0 bases from J, with 9 bases in between. This CDR3 is built from 15 residues. CDR1 and CDR2 from the germline V gene are SGHNT and YYREEE (reference sequence). In DNA form, the CDR3 reads TGTGCCAGCAGCTTGGAGGGGGTGCTGAACACTGAAGCTTTCTTT. Encoded protein: CASSLEGVLNTEAFF. The whole variable domain, remainder taken from reference TRBV5-4 and TRBJ1-1, is ETGVTQSPTHLIKTRGQQVTLRCSSQSGHNTVSWYQQALGQGPQFIFQYYREEENGRGNFPPRFSGLQFPNYSSELNVNALELDDSALYLCASSLEGVLNTEAFFGQGTRLTVV.

The chain carries TRBV2 and TRBJ2-4; no firm D call. V was cut by 8 bases and J by 0 bases, with 14 bases left in between. Germline V gene sequence: CDR1 SNHLY, CDR2 FYNNEI. This CDR3 comprises 15 residues. CDR3 in DNA: TGTGCCAGCGGATCTAACGAACTAGCCAAAAACATTCAGTACTTC. Translating it yields CASGSNELAKNIQYF.